This paragraph reports one T cell receptor (beta chain). This record comes from a study of OX40 agonist ivuxolimab in advanced cancers. TCRdb's table, derived via immunoSEQ multiplex PCR, lists solely in-frame clones and lacks some. The table shows roughly 17,000 clones, with about nine tenths occurring only once. CDR1 and CDR2 (germline): MNHNY, SVGAGI (reference sequence). The CDR3 contains 14 residues. The V segment lost 8 bases and the J segment 5 bases; nucleotides outside the gene matches: 11. This rearrangement joins TRBV6-6 to TRBJ1-1; 7 bases agree with TRBD1. This clonotype originated in an adult with an advanced solid tumor such as melanoma, head and neck, liver or kidney cancer. Sample: CD4+ or CD8+ T cells sorted from blood, taken in a trial of the OX40 agonist ivuxolimab. CDR3 coding DNA: TGTGCCAGCTTCCTCCAGGGGGTAGCGACTGAAGCTTTCTTT. Its protein product is CASFLQGVATEAFF.